This T cell receptor beta chain appears in the sequencing data of a study of STAT5B mutations in CD4+ large granular lymphocyte leukemia. Sequencing was at survey level. Libraries were prepared by immunoSEQ multiplex PCR; TCRdb keeps only in-frame clonotypes and omits some of them. The sample carries around 32,000 clones, under 85% recorded once. The germline V gene has CDR1 SNHLY and CDR2 FYNNEI. The length of the CDR3 is 16 residues. V dropped 8 bases and J dropped 0; count of bases not matched to a gene: 9. General observations from the study: No patients shared main leukemic clonotypes, though around 25% appeared at low frequency elsewhere.

Details on this clone: What it binds is unknown.

Sequencing input: CD4+ T cells from blood buffy coats. The TCR sequence derives from a human donor in good health. The chain is built from TRBV2 and TRBJ2-3, with TRBD1 matching 9 bases. In DNA, the CDR3 is TGTGCCAGCCTCGACTGGGACAGGGTGAGCACAGATACGCAGTATTTT. Its translation is CASLDWDRVSTDTQYF.